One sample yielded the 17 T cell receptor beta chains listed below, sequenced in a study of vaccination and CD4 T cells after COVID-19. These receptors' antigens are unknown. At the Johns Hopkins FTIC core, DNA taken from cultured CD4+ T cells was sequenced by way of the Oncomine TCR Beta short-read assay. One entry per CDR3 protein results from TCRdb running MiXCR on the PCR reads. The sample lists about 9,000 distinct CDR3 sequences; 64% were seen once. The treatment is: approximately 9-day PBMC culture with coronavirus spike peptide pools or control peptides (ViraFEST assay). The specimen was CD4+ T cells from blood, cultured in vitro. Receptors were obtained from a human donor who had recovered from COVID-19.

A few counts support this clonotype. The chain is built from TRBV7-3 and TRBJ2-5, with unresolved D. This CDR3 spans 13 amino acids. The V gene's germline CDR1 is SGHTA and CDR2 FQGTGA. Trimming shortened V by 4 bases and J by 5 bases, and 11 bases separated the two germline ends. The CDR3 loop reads CASSSGPRETQYF. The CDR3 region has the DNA TGTGCCAGCAGCTCCGGACCCCGCGAGACCCAGTACTTC.

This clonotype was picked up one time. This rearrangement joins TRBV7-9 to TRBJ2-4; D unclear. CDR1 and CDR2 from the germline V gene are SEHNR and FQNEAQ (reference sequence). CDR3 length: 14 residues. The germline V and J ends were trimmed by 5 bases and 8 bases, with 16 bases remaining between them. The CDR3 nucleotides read TGTGCCAGCAGCCATAGCAGGCTAGGTCACATTCAGTACTTC. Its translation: CASSHSRLGHIQYF.

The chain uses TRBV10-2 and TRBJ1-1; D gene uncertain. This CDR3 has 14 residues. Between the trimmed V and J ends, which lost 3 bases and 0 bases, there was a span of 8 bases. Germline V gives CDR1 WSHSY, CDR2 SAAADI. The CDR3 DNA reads TGCGCCAGCAGTGACCCGACCATGAACACTGAAGCTTTCTTT. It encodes CASSDPTMNTEAFF.

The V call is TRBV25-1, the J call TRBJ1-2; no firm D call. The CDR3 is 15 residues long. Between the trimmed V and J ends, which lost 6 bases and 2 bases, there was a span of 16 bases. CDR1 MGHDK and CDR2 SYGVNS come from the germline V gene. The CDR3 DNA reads TGTGCCAGCAGGGGAATGGAATTGGGGAACTATGGCTACACCTTC. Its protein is CASRGMELGNYGYTF.

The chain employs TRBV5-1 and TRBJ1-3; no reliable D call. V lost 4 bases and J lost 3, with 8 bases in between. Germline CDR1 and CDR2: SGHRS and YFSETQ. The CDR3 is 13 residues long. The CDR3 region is CASSTEGGNTIYF. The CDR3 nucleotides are TGCGCCAGCAGCACGGAGGGTGGAAACACCATATATTTT. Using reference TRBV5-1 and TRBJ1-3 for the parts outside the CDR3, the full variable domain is KAGVTQTPRYLIKTRGQQVTLSCSPISGHRSVSWYQQTPGQGLQFLFEYFSETQRNKGNFPGRFSGRQFSNSRSEMNVSTLELGDSALYLCASSTEGGNTIYFGEGSWLTVV.

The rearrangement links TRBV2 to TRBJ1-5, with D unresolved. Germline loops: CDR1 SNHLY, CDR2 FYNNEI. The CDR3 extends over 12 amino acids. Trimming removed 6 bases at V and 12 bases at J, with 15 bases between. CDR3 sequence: CASSLLTAIQHF. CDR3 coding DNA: TGTGCCAGCAGCCTCCTTACGGCGATCCAGCATTTT.

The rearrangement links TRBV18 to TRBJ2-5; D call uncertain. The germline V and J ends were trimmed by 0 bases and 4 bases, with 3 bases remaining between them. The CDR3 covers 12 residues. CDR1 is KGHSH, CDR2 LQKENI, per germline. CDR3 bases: TGTGCCAGCTCACCACCGGGAGAGACCCAGTACTTC. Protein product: CASSPPGETQYF.

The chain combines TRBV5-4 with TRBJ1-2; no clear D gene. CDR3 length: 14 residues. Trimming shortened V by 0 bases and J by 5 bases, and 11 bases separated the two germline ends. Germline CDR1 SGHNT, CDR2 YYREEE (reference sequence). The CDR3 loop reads CASSLAQDLYGYTF. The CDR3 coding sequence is TGTGCCAGCAGCTTGGCGCAGGACCTATATGGCTACACCTTC.

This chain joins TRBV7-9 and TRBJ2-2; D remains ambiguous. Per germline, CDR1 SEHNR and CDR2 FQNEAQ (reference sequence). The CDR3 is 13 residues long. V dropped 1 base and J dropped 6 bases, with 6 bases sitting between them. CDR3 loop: CASSLVGPGELFF. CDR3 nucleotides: TGTGCCAGCAGCTTAGTAGGTCCCGGGGAGCTGTTTTTT.

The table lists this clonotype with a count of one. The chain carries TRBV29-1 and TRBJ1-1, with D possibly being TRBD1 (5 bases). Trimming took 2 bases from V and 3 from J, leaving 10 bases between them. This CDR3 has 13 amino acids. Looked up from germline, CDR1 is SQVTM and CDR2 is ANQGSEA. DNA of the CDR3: TGCAGCGTTGAACAGGGTCAAGACACTGAAGCTTTCTTT. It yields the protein CSVEQGQDTEAFF.

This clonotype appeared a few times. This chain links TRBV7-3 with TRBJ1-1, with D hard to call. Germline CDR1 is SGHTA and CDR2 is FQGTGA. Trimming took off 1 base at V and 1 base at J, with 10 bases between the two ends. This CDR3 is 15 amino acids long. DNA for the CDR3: TGTGCCAGCAGCTTAAGTCCTCTGGGGAACACTGAAGCTTTCTTT. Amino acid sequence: CASSLSPLGNTEAFF.

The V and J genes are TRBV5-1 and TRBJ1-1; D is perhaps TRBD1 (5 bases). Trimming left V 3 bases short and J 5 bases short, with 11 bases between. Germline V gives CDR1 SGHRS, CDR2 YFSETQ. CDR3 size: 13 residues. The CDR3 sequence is CASSWDLGTEAFF. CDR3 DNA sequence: TGCGCCAGCAGCTGGGACCTAGGGACTGAAGCTTTCTTT.

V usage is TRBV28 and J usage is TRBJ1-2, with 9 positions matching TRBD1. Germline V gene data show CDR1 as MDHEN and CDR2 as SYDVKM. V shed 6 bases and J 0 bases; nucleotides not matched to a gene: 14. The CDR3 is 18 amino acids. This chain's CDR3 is CASRDSAGQGTTNYGYTF. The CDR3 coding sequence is TGTGCCAGCAGAGATAGCGCGGGACAGGGAACGACTAACTATGGCTACACCTTC.

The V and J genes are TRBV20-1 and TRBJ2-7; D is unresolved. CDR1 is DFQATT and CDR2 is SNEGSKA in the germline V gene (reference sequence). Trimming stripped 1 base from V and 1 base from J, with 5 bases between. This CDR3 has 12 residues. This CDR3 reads CSARAGSYEQYF. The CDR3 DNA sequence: TGCAGTGCTAGAGCTGGATCCTACGAGCAGTACTTC.

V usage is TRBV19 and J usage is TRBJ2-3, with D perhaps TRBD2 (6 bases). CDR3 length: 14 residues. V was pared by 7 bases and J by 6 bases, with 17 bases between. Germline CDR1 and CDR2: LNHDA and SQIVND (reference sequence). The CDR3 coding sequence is TGTGCCAGTAAGGACGGCGGGATCGGGGATACGCAGTATTTT. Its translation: CASKDGGIGDTQYF.

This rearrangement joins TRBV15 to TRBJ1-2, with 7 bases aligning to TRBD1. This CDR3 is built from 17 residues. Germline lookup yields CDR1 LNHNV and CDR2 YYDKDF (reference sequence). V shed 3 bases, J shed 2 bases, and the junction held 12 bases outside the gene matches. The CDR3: CATSSTGQAYQNYGYTF. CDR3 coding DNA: TGTGCCACCAGCAGTACCGGACAGGCATACCAGAACTATGGCTACACCTTC.

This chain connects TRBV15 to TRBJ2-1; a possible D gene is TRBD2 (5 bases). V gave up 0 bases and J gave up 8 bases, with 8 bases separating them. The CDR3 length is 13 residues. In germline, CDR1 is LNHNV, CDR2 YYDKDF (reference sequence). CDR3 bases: TGTGCCACCAGCAGAGATCAAGCGGATGAGCAGTTCTTC. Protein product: CATSRDQADEQFF.